The sequence of this TCR beta chain was determined in a study of OX40 agonist ivuxolimab in advanced cancers. Study details: With a range of roughly 20 to 80, age averaged roughly 61 years, and about 82% were male. People who had prior anti-PD-1, anti-PD-L1 or anti-CTLA-4 therapy could take part, and around 39% had some.

Study-wide results and caveats: Not determined was the antigen specificity of the expanded peripheral T cells. With doses of 0.1 to 3.0 mg/kg, CD4+ and CD8+ blood T cells had undergone clonal expansion by week 6.

The germline gives CDR1 LNHDA, CDR2 SQIVND (reference sequence). This CDR3 has 15 residues. V lost 6 bases, J lost 8 bases, and 9 bases stayed unmatched. TCRdb's table, derived via immunoSEQ multiplex PCR, lists solely in-frame clones and lacks some. Here the sample spans 75,000 to 100,000 clones, 84% being singletons. On this clone itself: The target antigen is unknown.

V is TRBV19 and J is TRBJ2-1; 11 bases are shared with TRBD2. The clonotype comes from an adult with an advanced solid tumor such as melanoma, head and neck, liver or kidney cancer. The material sequenced was CD4+ or CD8+ T cells sorted from blood, taken in a trial of the OX40 agonist ivuxolimab. The CDR3 loop reads CASSPLAGAVDEQFF. CDR3 in DNA: TGTGCCAGTAGCCCACTAGCGGGGGCGGTCGATGAGCAGTTCTTC.